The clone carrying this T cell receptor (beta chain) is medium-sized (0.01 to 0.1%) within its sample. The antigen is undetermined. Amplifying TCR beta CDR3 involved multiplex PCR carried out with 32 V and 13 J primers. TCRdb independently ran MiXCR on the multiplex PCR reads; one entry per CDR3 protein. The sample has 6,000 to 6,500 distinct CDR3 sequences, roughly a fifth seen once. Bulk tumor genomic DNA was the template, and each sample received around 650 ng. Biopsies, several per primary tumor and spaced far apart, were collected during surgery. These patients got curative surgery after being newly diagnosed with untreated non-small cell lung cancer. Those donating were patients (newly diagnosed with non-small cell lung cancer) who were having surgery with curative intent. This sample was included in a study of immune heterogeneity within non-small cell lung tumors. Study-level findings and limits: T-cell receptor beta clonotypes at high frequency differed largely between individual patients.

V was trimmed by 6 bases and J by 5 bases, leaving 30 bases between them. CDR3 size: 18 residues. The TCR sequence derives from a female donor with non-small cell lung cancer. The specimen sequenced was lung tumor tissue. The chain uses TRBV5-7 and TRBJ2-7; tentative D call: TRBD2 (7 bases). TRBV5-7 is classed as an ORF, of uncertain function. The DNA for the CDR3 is TGTGCCAGCACGGGGACGGGTTCGGGCGGGGGCGAATCGGACGAGCAGTACTTC. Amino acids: CASTGTGSGGGESDEQYF.